This T cell receptor (beta chain) stems from a study of post-analysis software for immune sequencing data. Study details: Disease trajectories encompassed relapsing-remitting, secondary progressive and progressive-relapsing multiple sclerosis. Whole-study results and caveats: The study found significantly lower normalized Chao1 diversity in multiple sclerosis patients than in controls. TRBV5-6, TRBV5-1 and TRBV20-1 belonged to a set of a handful of TRBV segments that were more frequent in patients than controls.

The germline gives CDR1 SGHRS, CDR2 YFSETQ. This CDR3 region has 13 residues. V was trimmed by 0 bases and J by 8 bases, leaving 8 bases between them. On this clonotype itself: Antigen: not known.

The authors incorporated unique molecular identifiers into the TCR beta cDNA libraries. Researchers reported 520,000 or so cDNA molecules coming from approximately 0.95 to 9.8 million T cells. TCRdb independently ran MiXCR on the PCR reads; one entry per CDR3 protein. The sample lists approximately 690,000 distinct CDR3 sequences, around 64% occurring once. The TCR comes from a girl aged 2-15 years with multiple sclerosis. The chain combines TRBV5-1 with TRBJ1-4; D not resolved. The sequenced material came from blood. This CDR3 is CASSLEQPEKLFF. CDR3 sequence (DNA): TGCGCCAGCAGCTTGGAACAGCCGGAAAAACTGTTTTTT. Based on the CDR3 plus reference TRBV5-1 and TRBJ1-4, the full variable domain is KAGVTQTPRYLIKTRGQQVTLSCSPISGHRSVSWYQQTPGQGLQFLFEYFSETQRNKGNFPGRFSGRQFSNSRSEMNVSTLELGDSALYLCASSLEQPEKLFFGSGTQLSVL.